Presented here are 32 T cell receptor beta chains from one specimen sequenced in a study of blood T cell repertoires in COVID-19. Clones were read by immunoSEQ multiplex PCR, and TCRdb kept only the in-frame ones, dropping some. The table lists around 95,000 clones, 80% to 90% of them singletons, with 5% in the top ten. Sequencing used peripheral blood. Receptors were obtained from a human donor in a cohort sampled during active COVID-19.

For the CDR3, the DNA is TGTGCCAGCAGTTTCTCCGGGACTACCTCCAATGAGCAGTTCTTC. Protein product: CASSFSGTTSNEQFF. The chain combines TRBV6-6 with TRBJ2-1, with 7 bases aligning to TRBD2. Germline values: CDR1 MNHNY, CDR2 SVGAGI (reference sequence). V gave up 4 bases and J gave up 6 bases; unmatched junction bases: 9. The CDR3 spans 15 residues.

The CDR3 here is CASSLWGQPSNEKLFF. CDR3 in DNA: TGTGCCAGCAGTTTATGGGGACAGCCCTCTAATGAAAAACTGTTTTTT. This sequence joins TRBV28 and TRBJ1-4, with 7 positions matching TRBD1. The germline CDR1 and CDR2 sequences are MDHEN and SYDVKM. The CDR3 runs to 16 residues. V lost 0 bases to trimming and J lost 3 bases; unmatched junction nucleotides: 4.

The sample holds a few counts of this clone. The chain couples TRBV25-1 to TRBJ1-5; 9 bases agree with TRBD1. V was clipped by 4 bases and J by 5 bases; unmatched bases: 3. The CDR3 is 14 amino acids. Germline V CDR1 and CDR2: MGHDK, SYGVNS. The CDR3 DNA is TGTGCCAGCAGTGCACAGGGGGCACATCAGCCCCAGCATTTT. As protein: CASSAQGAHQPQHF.

The chain is built from TRBV18 and TRBJ1-1; D is unresolved. The CDR3 covers 15 residues. Trimming stripped 3 bases from V and 5 bases from J, with 16 bases between. Germline assignment: CDR1 KGHSH and CDR2 LQKENI. This CDR3 is CASSPLGGRGTEAFF. CDR3 nucleotides: TGTGCCAGCTCACCTCTAGGAGGCCGCGGGACTGAAGCTTTCTTT. The whole variable domain, filled in from reference TRBV18 and TRBJ1-1, reads NAGVMQNPRHLVRRRGQEARLRCSPMKGHSHVYWYRQLPEEGLKFMVYLQKENIIDESGMPKERFSAEFPKEGPSILRIQQVVRGDSAAYFCASSPLGGRGTEAFFGQGTRLTVV.

The chain couples TRBV2 to TRBJ2-1, with D possibly TRBD2 on 6 matching bases. Germline V gene lookup returns CDR1 SNHLY and CDR2 FYNNEI. This CDR3 comprises 12 residues. Trimming left V 7 bases short and J 8 bases short, with 12 bases between. The CDR3 DNA is TGTGCCAGCAAAGGAGGGCTCCATGAGCAGTTCTTC. It codes for CASKGGLHEQFF.

V is TRBV9 and J is TRBJ1-2; D may be TRBD1 (5 bases). The CDR3 is 15 residues long. V lost 0 bases and J lost 4, with 13 bases in between. CDR1 is SGDLS, CDR2 YYNGEE, per germline. DNA for the CDR3: TGTGCCAGCAGCGTAGAGGCAGGGTTTGGCTATGGCTACACCTTC. Translating it yields CASSVEAGFGYGYTF.

For the CDR3, the DNA is TGTGCCAGCAGCGTACAGGTAAACTCTGGAAACACCATATATTTT. Translating it yields CASSVQVNSGNTIYF. The rearrangement uses TRBV9 and TRBJ1-3; no clear D. Between the trimmed V and J ends, which lost 1 base and 0 bases, there was a span of 8 bases. Per the germline V gene, CDR1 is SGDLS and CDR2 is YYNGEE. The CDR3 has 15 amino acids.

J is TRBJ2-1 and V is TRBV4-1, with a possible D match to TRBD2 (6 bases). Germline V CDR1 and CDR2: MGHRA, YSYEKL. Deletions cut 3 bases from V and 10 bases from J, with 16 bases between. CDR3 length equals 14 residues. The CDR3 nucleotides are TGCGCCAGCAGCCAGAAGGTCCGAGGAGGGGAGCAGTTCTTC. Translated: CASSQKVRGGEQFF.

The chain carries TRBV6-4 and TRBJ2-1, with 8 bases matching TRBD1. There are 14 residues in the CDR3. Germline CDR1 MRHNA, CDR2 SNTAGT. V lost 2 bases to trimming and J lost 7 bases; unmatched junction nucleotides: 4. This CDR3 is CASSDEQGANEQFF. The CDR3 coding sequence is TGTGCCAGCAGTGACGAGCAGGGGGCGAATGAGCAGTTCTTC.

This chain joins TRBV4-1 and TRBJ1-1, with D perhaps TRBD1 (6 bases). CDR3 size: 18 residues. The V gene's germline CDR1 is MGHRA and CDR2 YSYEKL. The V and J ends lost 0 bases and 4 bases respectively, with 21 bases between them. This chain's CDR3 is CASSQDGRGVQSFTEAFF. DNA for the CDR3: TGCGCCAGCAGCCAAGATGGCAGGGGAGTCCAGTCATTCACTGAAGCTTTCTTT.

The chain employs TRBV29-1 and TRBJ1-2; maybe TRBD1 (6 bases). The CDR3 is 12 amino acids. V was shortened by 3 bases and J by 6 bases, with 11 bases between the two germline ends. Germline V lookup: CDR1 SQVTM, CDR2 ANQGSEA. The CDR3: CSVEQDSNGYTF. CDR3 coding DNA: TGCAGCGTTGAGCAGGACAGTAATGGCTACACCTTC.

V and J are TRBV11-2 and TRBJ1-1; TRBD1 agrees at 10 bases. Losses at the gene ends were 5 bases for V and 4 bases for J; bases not matched to a gene: 7. Germline V gene lookup returns CDR1 SGHAT and CDR2 FQNNGV. The CDR3 spans 15 residues. The DNA for the CDR3 is TGTGCCAGCAGCACCTGGGACAGGGGTTCCACTGAAGCTTTCTTT. Its translation is CASSTWDRGSTEAFF.

The rearrangement uses TRBV18 and TRBJ1-5, with TRBD1 matching 8 bases. Germline-derived CDR1 and CDR2 are KGHSH and LQKENI. Unmatched junction bases numbered 1, after V lost 3 bases and J lost 6 bases. The CDR3 totals 13 residues. CDR3 nucleotide sequence: TGTGCCAGCTCACCCGGACAGGGTCAGCCCCAGCATTTT. Its protein product is CASSPGQGQPQHF.

This chain links TRBV5-1 with TRBJ2-6; D is perhaps TRBD1 (5 bases). Trimming took off 2 bases at V and 1 base at J, with 16 bases between the two ends. The CDR3 consists of 18 residues. From germline, CDR1 is SGHRS and CDR2 YFSETQ. The CDR3 DNA reads TGCGCCAGCAGCTTCCCAGGGATTCCGTTTTCTGGGGCCAACGTCCTGACTTTC. Translation: CASSFPGIPFSGANVLTF.

This chain joins TRBV28 and TRBJ2-7; 10 bases match TRBD2. This CDR3 spans 15 amino acids. J lost 3 bases, V lost 4 bases, and 6 bases had no gene match. Germline lookup yields CDR1 MDHEN and CDR2 SYDVKM. The chain's CDR3 is CASSSTSGIFYEQYF. CDR3 nucleotides: TGTGCCAGCAGTTCAACTAGCGGGATATTCTACGAGCAGTACTTC. Full variable domain (missing parts from reference TRBV28 and TRBJ2-7): DVKVTQSSRYLVKRTGEKVFLECVQDMDHENMFWYRQDPGLGLRLIYFSYDVKMKEKGDIPEGYSVSREKKERFSLILESASTNQTSMYLCASSSTSGIFYEQYFGPGTRLTVT.

The gene calls are TRBV11-2 and TRBJ2-4, with D maybe TRBD1 (5 bases). Germline V CDR1 and CDR2: SGHAT, FQNNGV. V was pared by 5 bases and J by 7 bases, with 9 bases between. The CDR3 loop spans 12 amino acids. The CDR3 nucleotides are TGTGCCAGCAGCCCCAACAGGAACATTCAGTACTTC. This encodes CASSPNRNIQYF.

The J gene is TRBJ2-1, the V gene TRBV6-2 or TRBV6-3; D gene unclear. Trimming shortened V by 0 bases and J by 6 bases, and 9 bases separated the two germline ends. From germline, CDR1 is MNHEY and CDR2 SVGEGT. The CDR3 has 14 residues. This CDR3 is CASSYSLTSNEQFF. The CDR3 DNA reads TGTGCCAGCAGTTACTCGTTAACCAGCAATGAGCAGTTCTTC.

The chain employs TRBV28 and TRBJ2-5, with D possibly being TRBD1 (6 bases). Trimming shortened V by 3 bases and J by 5 bases, and 16 bases separated the two germline ends. The CDR3 sequence is 15 residues long. Germline V CDR1 and CDR2: MDHEN, SYDVKM. CDR3 DNA: TGTGCCAGCAGTTTTTGGGCAGGGGCAGGGGAGACCCAGTACTTC. This gives the protein CASSFWAGAGETQYF.

The chain links TRBV28 to TRBJ2-3, with D tentatively TRBD1 (5 bases). CDR1 is MDHEN, CDR2 SYDVKM, per germline. The CDR3 totals 14 residues. The V and J ends lost 10 bases and 0 bases respectively, with 14 bases between them. This CDR3 is CATKGHQSTDTQYF. DNA of the CDR3: TGTGCCACCAAAGGACACCAAAGCACAGATACGCAGTATTTT.

V usage is TRBV7-2 and J usage is TRBJ1-3; D gene ambiguous. This CDR3 has 15 residues. Trimming pared 5 bases from V and 0 bases from J, leaving 11 bases between. Germline values: CDR1 SGHTA, CDR2 FQGNSA. CDR3 bases: TGTGCCAGCAGCCACCCCGGGAGCTCTGGAAACACCATATATTTT. It specifies CASSHPGSSGNTIYF. Filled out from reference TRBV7-2 and TRBJ1-3, the complete variable domain reads GAGVSQSPSNKVTEKGKDVELRCDPISGHTALYWYRQSLGQGLEFLIYFQGNSAPDKSGLPSDRFSAERTGGSVSTLTIQRTQQEDSAVYLCASSHPGSSGNTIYFGEGSWLTVV.

The CDR3, as DNA: TGTGCCAGCAGCCAGGCCGGGACTAGCGCCCACAATGAGCAGTTCTTC. This codes for CASSQAGTSAHNEQFF. The chain is built from TRBV3-1 (or the pseudogene TRBV3-2) and TRBJ2-1, with TRBD2 identical over 10 bases. V gave up 3 bases and J gave up 5 bases; unmatched junction bases: 7. The germline gives CDR1 LGHDT, CDR2 YNNKEL (reference sequence). The CDR3 is 16 residues long.

The chain couples TRBV28 to TRBJ1-6; 9 bases fit TRBD1. The trim removed 6 bases at V and 0 bases at J, leaving 21 bases unmatched. The germline V gene encodes CDR1 MDHEN and CDR2 SYDVKM. There are 22 residues in the CDR3. The CDR3 DNA follows: TGTGCCAGCAGCATACTACCCTACAGGGGGCAGGTAGCAGGCTCCTATAATTCACCCCTCCACTTT. Its translation: CASSILPYRGQVAGSYNSPLHF.

This sequence joins TRBV6-5 and TRBJ2-1; 13 bases map to TRBD2. J was trimmed by 7 bases and V by 2 bases; bases with no gene match: 5. CDR3 size: 16 residues. The germline CDR1 and CDR2 sequences are MNHEY and SVGAGI. Here the CDR3 reads CASSYRRTSGSNEQFF. The CDR3 DNA reads TGTGCCAGCAGTTACCGAAGGACTAGCGGGAGTAATGAGCAGTTCTTC.

The V call is TRBV19, the J call TRBJ2-3, with TRBD2 identical over 13 bases. The CDR3 has 17 residues. Trimming took 4 bases from V and 2 from J; bases not matched to a gene: 6. The germline V gene has CDR1 LNHDA and CDR2 SQIVND (reference sequence). Here the CDR3 reads CASSTRTSGRVTDTQYF. CDR3 sequence (DNA): TGTGCCAGTAGTACCCGGACTAGCGGGAGAGTCACAGATACGCAGTATTTT.

The CDR3 protein is CSVDTSGTYNEQFF. The CDR3 nucleotides read TGCAGCGTTGATACTAGCGGAACCTACAATGAGCAGTTCTTC. The chain has TRBV29-1 and TRBJ2-1; 8 positions match TRBD2. Germline V CDR1 and CDR2: SQVTM, ANQGSEA. The V and J ends lost 3 bases and 2 bases, in that order; junction bases with no gene match: 3. The CDR3 consists of 14 residues.

The chain carries TRBV28 and TRBJ2-1, with 10 bases identical to TRBD2. The V segment lost 3 bases and the J segment 5 bases; nucleotides outside the gene matches: 7. Germline CDR1 MDHEN, CDR2 SYDVKM. The CDR3 totals 16 residues. CDR3 in amino acids: CASSFRSGRGNNEQFF. The CDR3 DNA reads as TGTGCCAGCAGTTTCCGCAGCGGGAGGGGAAACAATGAGCAGTTCTTC.

This clone was seen a few times. CDR3 in amino acids: CASSAGGGSFHEQYF. The DNA of the CDR3 is TGTGCCAGCAGCGCCGGTGGCGGGAGCTTCCACGAGCAGTACTTC. The V call is TRBV9, the J call TRBJ2-7; 7 bases agree with TRBD2. CDR1 and CDR2 from the germline V gene are SGDLS and YYNGEE. There are 15 residues in the CDR3. J was trimmed by 5 bases and V by 3 bases; bases with no gene match: 11.

The gene calls are TRBV15 and TRBJ2-7; possible D gene TRBD2, 6 bases. CDR3 length equals 16 residues. Trimming cost V 0 bases and J 0 bases, with 12 bases left between them. Germline lookup yields CDR1 LNHNV and CDR2 YYDKDF (reference sequence). The CDR3 DNA reads TGTGCCACCAGCAGAGATAGGGCGGGGAGCTCCTACGAGCAGTACTTC. Its translation: CATSRDRAGSSYEQYF.

The chain is built from TRBV30 and TRBJ2-1; D call uncertain. CDR3 length: 12 amino acids. V was shortened by 2 bases and J by 6 bases, with 8 bases between the two germline ends. Germline CDR1 is GTSNPN and CDR2 is SVGIG (reference sequence). CDR3 region: CAWSHVRNEQFF. In DNA form, the CDR3 reads TGTGCCTGGAGTCACGTGCGCAATGAGCAGTTCTTC.

The chain couples TRBV28 to TRBJ2-4; a possible D gene is TRBD2 (6 bases). CDR1 is MDHEN, CDR2 SYDVKM, per germline. The CDR3 consists of 15 residues. With 6 bases removed from V and 3 bases from J, the gap between germline ends came to 15 bases. The CDR3 spells CASREISGGKNIQYF. CDR3 DNA sequence: TGTGCCAGCAGGGAAATTAGCGGAGGCAAAAACATTCAGTACTTC.

This clone showed up many times. The chain couples TRBV12-3 or TRBV12-4 to TRBJ2-1; perhaps TRBD2 as D (6 bases). Trimming took off 3 bases at V and 7 bases at J, with 7 bases between the two ends. The CDR3 covers 12 residues. CDR3 sequence: CASSFGGNEQFF. CDR3 bases: TGTGCCAGCAGTTTTGGGGGGAATGAGCAGTTCTTC.

The V call is TRBV27, the J call TRBJ1-5; D gene ambiguous. The CDR3 is made up of 12 amino acids. V lost 8 bases to trimming and J lost 7 bases, with 12 bases between them. Germline CDR1 reads MNHEY; CDR2 reads SMNVEV (reference sequence). The CDR3: CASGLSGQPQHF. The CDR3 nucleotides read TGTGCCAGCGGCCTCTCCGGGCAGCCCCAGCATTTT.